The rows below give T cell receptor beta chains drawn from one sample of a study of patients and donors after allogeneic stem cell transplantation. In TCRdb, the RT-PCR reads were re-called with MiXCR into one record per CDR3 protein. The table lists 400,000 to 450,000 distinct CDR3 sequences, approximately 16% of them singletons, with 6% to 8% in the top ten. The sample consisted of blood, either unsorted or a sorted T cell fraction (not recorded which). These receptors were taken from a human donor who was either an allogeneic HSCT recipient or a stem cell or donor lymphocyte infusion donor (not recorded which). It is not recorded whose cells these are; they may come from a transplant donor. CDR3s include the opening cysteine and the closing phenylalanine or tryptophan. Each record gives: D gene, clone size, J gene, V gene, CDR3 protein, CDR3 DNA. The D gene is left open where the match is weak. Not every row has a clone size; where given, it reads once, few, many or a size class.

d_gene: TRBD2; abundance: -; j_gene: TRBJ2-7; v_gene: TRBV24-1; CDR3aa: CATSGPSGSNEQYF; CDR3nt: TGTGCCACCAGTGGACCTAGCGGGAGTAACGAGCAGTACTTC
d_gene: -; abundance: -; j_gene: TRBJ1-2; v_gene: TRBV4-1; CDR3aa: CASSQDTFNYGYTF; CDR3nt: TGCGCCAGCAGCCAAGATACGTTTAACTATGGCTACACCTTC
d_gene: -; abundance: many; j_gene: TRBJ1-4; v_gene: TRBV7-3; CDR3aa: CATGQTLEKLFF; CDR3nt: TGTGCCACCGGACAGACCCTTGAAAAACTGTTTTTT
d_gene: -; abundance: -; j_gene: TRBJ2-7; v_gene: TRBV4-2; CDR3aa: CASSRQKSAEGEQYF; CDR3nt: TGTGCCAGCAGCCGACAAAAGTCGGCCGAGGGCGAGCAGTACTTC
d_gene: -; abundance: many; j_gene: TRBJ1-2; v_gene: TRBV12-3/TRBV12-4; CDR3aa: CASRQGSNYGYTF; CDR3nt: TGTGCCAGCAGGCAGGGGTCCAACTATGGCTACACCTTC
d_gene: TRBD1; abundance: -; j_gene: TRBJ2-7; v_gene: TRBV20-1; CDR3aa: CSARRTGVYEQYF; CDR3nt: TGCAGTGCTAGACGGACAGGGGTGTACGAGCAGTACTTC
d_gene: TRBD1; abundance: -; j_gene: TRBJ1-1; v_gene: TRBV7-9; CDR3aa: CASRGQGKNTEAFF; CDR3nt: TGTGCCAGCAGGGGACAGGGGAAGAACACTGAAGCTTTCTTT
d_gene: -; abundance: many; j_gene: TRBJ2-3; v_gene: TRBV10-3; CDR3aa: CAISDTLATDTQYF; CDR3nt: TGTGCCATCAGTGATACTCTAGCCACAGATACGCAGTATTTT
d_gene: -; abundance: few; j_gene: TRBJ1-6; v_gene: TRBV4-3; CDR3aa: CASSQDVVAGKALGNSPLHF; CDR3nt: TGCGCCAGCAGCCAAGATGTTGTTGCGGGGAAGGCCCTCGGGAATTCACCCCTCCACTTT
d_gene: TRBD2; abundance: -; j_gene: TRBJ2-1; v_gene: TRBV27; CDR3aa: CASSLGTSGNYNEQFF; CDR3nt: TGTGCCAGCAGTCTCGGAACTAGCGGGAACTACAATGAGCAGTTCTTC
d_gene: TRBD2; abundance: -; j_gene: TRBJ2-1; v_gene: TRBV11-3; CDR3aa: CASSSLAGKSSYNEQFF; CDR3nt: TGTGCCAGCAGCAGTCTAGCGGGTAAGAGCTCCTACAATGAGCAGTTCTTC
d_gene: -; abundance: -; j_gene: TRBJ2-2; v_gene: TRBV20-1; CDR3aa: CSARVRTGYTGELFF; CDR3nt: TGCAGTGCTAGGGTCCGGACCGGGTACACCGGGGAGCTGTTTTTT
d_gene: TRBD1; abundance: few; j_gene: TRBJ1-5; v_gene: TRBV6-2/TRBV6-3; CDR3aa: CASSYSGTGARGQPQHF; CDR3nt: TGTGCCAGCAGTTACTCGGGCACAGGGGCTCGCGGTCAGCCCCAGCATTTT
d_gene: TRBD1; abundance: few; j_gene: TRBJ1-2; v_gene: TRBV12-3/TRBV12-4; CDR3aa: CASSQSDRGTANYGYTF; CDR3nt: TGTGCCAGCAGCCAATCTGACAGGGGCACCGCTAACTATGGCTACACCTTC
d_gene: TRBD1; abundance: -; j_gene: TRBJ2-7; v_gene: TRBV3-1; CDR3aa: CASSQGTGISGEQYF; CDR3nt: TGTGCCAGCAGCCAAGGGACAGGGATCTCGGGCGAGCAGTACTTC
d_gene: TRBD2; abundance: -; j_gene: TRBJ2-3; v_gene: TRBV9; CDR3aa: CASSVGLAGGRGDTQYF; CDR3nt: TGTGCCAGCAGCGTCGGACTAGCGGGGGGACGAGGAGATACGCAGTATTTT
d_gene: -; abundance: once; j_gene: TRBJ1-5; v_gene: TRBV7-3; CDR3aa: CASSLRGGESNQPQHF; CDR3nt: TGTGCCAGCAGCTTAAGGGGTGGAGAGAGCAATCAGCCCCAGCATTTT
d_gene: -; abundance: -; j_gene: TRBJ1-5; v_gene: TRBV12-3/TRBV12-4; CDR3aa: CASSLSGIGNQPQHF; CDR3nt: TGTGCCAGCAGTTTATCAGGGATTGGCAATCAGCCCCAGCATTTT
d_gene: TRBD2; abundance: once; j_gene: TRBJ2-3; v_gene: TRBV12-3/TRBV12-4; CDR3aa: CASSREGHPDTQYF; CDR3nt: TGTGCCAGCAGTCGGGAGGGCCACCCAGATACGCAGTATTTT
d_gene: -; abundance: few; j_gene: TRBJ1-2; v_gene: TRBV20-1; CDR3aa: CSALHGRRNYGYTF; CDR3nt: TGCAGTGCTTTGCATGGACGAAGAAACTATGGCTACACCTTC
d_gene: -; abundance: -; j_gene: TRBJ2-3; v_gene: TRBV4-1; CDR3aa: CASSQLGRADTQYF; CDR3nt: TGCGCCAGCAGCCAACTAGGAAGGGCAGATACGCAGTATTTT
d_gene: TRBD2; abundance: -; j_gene: TRBJ2-7; v_gene: TRBV3-1; CDR3aa: CASSRLGRGFSYEQYF; CDR3nt: TGTGCCAGCAGCCGCCTAGGGCGGGGGTTCTCCTACGAGCAGTACTTC
d_gene: -; abundance: -; j_gene: TRBJ2-5; v_gene: TRBV20-1; CDR3aa: CSARDFQGLETQYF; CDR3nt: TGCAGTGCTAGAGATTTCCAGGGCCTAGAGACCCAGTACTTC
d_gene: TRBD2; abundance: -; j_gene: TRBJ2-3; v_gene: TRBV12-3/TRBV12-4; CDR3aa: CASSLIGRRGADTQYF; CDR3nt: TGTGCCAGCAGTTTAATCGGACGCCGGGGGGCAGATACGCAGTATTTT
d_gene: -; abundance: -; j_gene: TRBJ2-7; v_gene: TRBV10-3; CDR3aa: CAISAPLRDPYEQYF; CDR3nt: TGTGCCATCAGTGCCCCTTTACGGGATCCCTACGAGCAGTACTTC
d_gene: -; abundance: once; j_gene: TRBJ1-1; v_gene: TRBV11-2; CDR3aa: CASSSPPRPAFRAPRAFF; CDR3nt: TGTGCCAGCAGCTCCCCACCCCGGCCAGCTTTCCGTGCCCCCCGGGCTTTCTTT
d_gene: TRBD1; abundance: few; j_gene: TRBJ1-6; v_gene: TRBV12-3/TRBV12-4; CDR3aa: CASSLRLGTGWGSPLHF; CDR3nt: TGTGCCAGCAGTTTACGGTTGGGGACAGGGTGGGGTTCACCCCTCCACTTT
d_gene: TRBD2; abundance: -; j_gene: TRBJ2-3; v_gene: TRBV7-3; CDR3aa: CASSDGLAGGGTDTQYF; CDR3nt: TGTGCCAGCAGCGATGGACTAGCAGGTGGTGGTACAGATACGCAGTATTTT
d_gene: -; abundance: few; j_gene: TRBJ1-6; v_gene: TRBV11-1; CDR3aa: CASSLAGLSGIYMDSPLHF; CDR3nt: TGTGCCAGCAGCTTAGCGGGTTTATCTGGGATATATATGGATTCACCCCTCCACTTT
d_gene: TRBD2; abundance: few; j_gene: TRBJ2-1; v_gene: TRBV5-1; CDR3aa: CASRREGPNNEQFF; CDR3nt: TGCGCCAGCAGGCGGGAGGGCCCCAACAATGAGCAGTTCTTC
d_gene: -; abundance: few; j_gene: TRBJ1-5; v_gene: TRBV19; CDR3aa: CASSTLRVQPQHF; CDR3nt: TGTGCCAGTAGTACCTTACGTGTTCAGCCCCAGCATTTT
d_gene: -; abundance: -; j_gene: TRBJ1-2; v_gene: TRBV9; CDR3aa: CASSVGGVANYGYTF; CDR3nt: TGTGCCAGCAGCGTAGGGGGGGTAGCTAACTATGGCTACACCTTC
d_gene: -; abundance: -; j_gene: TRBJ1-5; v_gene: TRBV30; CDR3aa: CAWSSQGHQPQHF; CDR3nt: TGTGCCTGGAGTAGTCAGGGTCATCAGCCCCAGCATTTT
d_gene: TRBD2; abundance: few; j_gene: TRBJ2-7; v_gene: TRBV20-1; CDR3aa: CSARVAGGGSYEQYF; CDR3nt: TGCAGTGCTAGAGTTGCGGGGGGGGGCTCCTACGAGCAGTACTTC
d_gene: -; abundance: many; j_gene: TRBJ2-7; v_gene: TRBV4-1; CDR3aa: CASSHGEFSYEQYF; CDR3nt: TGCGCCAGCAGCCACGGGGAATTCTCCTACGAGCAGTACTTC
d_gene: TRBD1; abundance: few; j_gene: TRBJ1-2; v_gene: TRBV7-9; CDR3aa: CASSPPGGSSGYTF; CDR3nt: TGTGCCAGCAGCCCACCAGGGGGATCAAGCGGCTACACCTTC
d_gene: TRBD2; abundance: -; j_gene: TRBJ2-3; v_gene: TRBV5-1; CDR3aa: CASSLAPGSGGGATDTQYF; CDR3nt: TGCGCCAGCAGCTTGGCACCTGGTTCGGGCGGGGGGGCCACAGATACGCAGTATTTT
d_gene: -; abundance: -; j_gene: TRBJ2-7; v_gene: TRBV12-3/TRBV12-4; CDR3aa: CASSFSQSYEQYF; CDR3nt: TGTGCCAGCAGTTTTTCGCAGTCCTACGAGCAGTACTTC
d_gene: -; abundance: -; j_gene: TRBJ1-2; v_gene: TRBV7-2; CDR3aa: CASSLGGLGYTF; CDR3nt: TGTGCCAGCAGCTTAGGGGGCCTGGGCTACACCTTC
d_gene: -; abundance: few; j_gene: TRBJ2-3; v_gene: TRBV18; CDR3aa: CASSPGVHEQYF; CDR3nt: TGTGCCAGCTCACCAGGAGTTCATGAGCAGTATTTT
d_gene: -; abundance: few; j_gene: TRBJ2-1; v_gene: TRBV4-1; CDR3aa: CASSQDRDTYNEQFF; CDR3nt: TGCGCCAGCAGCCAAGACCGGGACACCTACAATGAGCAGTTCTTC
d_gene: -; abundance: -; j_gene: TRBJ2-5; v_gene: TRBV20-1; CDR3aa: CSAYGQGPQETQYF; CDR3nt: TGCAGTGCTTACGGGCAGGGACCCCAAGAGACCCAGTACTTC
d_gene: TRBD1; abundance: -; j_gene: TRBJ1-2; v_gene: TRBV7-9; CDR3aa: CASSASGDRDGYTF; CDR3nt: TGTGCCAGCAGCGCGTCTGGAGACAGGGATGGCTACACCTTC
d_gene: TRBD2; abundance: -; j_gene: TRBJ2-1; v_gene: TRBV6-1; CDR3aa: CASRLTSGTYNEQFF; CDR3nt: TGTGCCAGCAGGTTGACTAGCGGGACCTACAATGAGCAGTTCTTC
d_gene: TRBD2; abundance: -; j_gene: TRBJ2-7; v_gene: TRBV6-1; CDR3aa: CASTRTSGTYEQYF; CDR3nt: TGTGCCAGCACCAGGACTAGCGGTACCTACGAGCAGTACTTC
d_gene: TRBD2; abundance: few; j_gene: TRBJ2-3; v_gene: TRBV3-1; CDR3aa: CASSQESTSGGANPDTQYF; CDR3nt: TGTGCCAGCAGCCAAGAAAGCACTAGCGGGGGGGCTAACCCAGATACGCAGTATTTT